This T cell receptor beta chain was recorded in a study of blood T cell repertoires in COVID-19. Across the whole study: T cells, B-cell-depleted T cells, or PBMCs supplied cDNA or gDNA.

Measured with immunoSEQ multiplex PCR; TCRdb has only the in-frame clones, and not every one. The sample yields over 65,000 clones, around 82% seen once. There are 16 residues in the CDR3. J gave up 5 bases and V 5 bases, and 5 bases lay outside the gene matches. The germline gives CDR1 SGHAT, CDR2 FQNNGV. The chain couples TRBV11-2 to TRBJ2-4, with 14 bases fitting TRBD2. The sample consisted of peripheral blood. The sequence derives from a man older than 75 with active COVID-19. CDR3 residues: CASSPGTSGGQNIQYF. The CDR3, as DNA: TGTGCCAGCAGCCCTGGGACTAGCGGGGGCCAAAACATTCAGTACTTC.